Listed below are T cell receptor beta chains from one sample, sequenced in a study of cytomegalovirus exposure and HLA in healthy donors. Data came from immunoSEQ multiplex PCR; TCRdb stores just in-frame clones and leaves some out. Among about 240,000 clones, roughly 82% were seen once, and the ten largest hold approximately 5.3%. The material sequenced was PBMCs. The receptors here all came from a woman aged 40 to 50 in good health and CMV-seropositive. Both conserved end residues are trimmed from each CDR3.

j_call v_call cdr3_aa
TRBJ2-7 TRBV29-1 SVGQAYYEQY
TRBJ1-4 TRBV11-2 ASSSGVTNEKLF
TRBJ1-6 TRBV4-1 ASSQSTGMDSPLH
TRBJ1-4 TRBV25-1 ASKRTGNSNEKLF
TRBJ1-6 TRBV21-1 ARLGAGAYSPLH
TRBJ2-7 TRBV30 AWTSGGYEQY
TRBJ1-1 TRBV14 ASSQYETPNTEAF
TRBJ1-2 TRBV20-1 SARDRGGYT
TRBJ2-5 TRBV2 ASRRLAGPQETQY
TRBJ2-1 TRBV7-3 ASSLSSRGGNEQF
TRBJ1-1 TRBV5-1 ASSFRTENTEAF
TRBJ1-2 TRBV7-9 ASSSRTGLNYGYT
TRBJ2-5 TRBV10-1 ASSDGVQETQY
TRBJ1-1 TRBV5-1 ASSPDRATTEAF
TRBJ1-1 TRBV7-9 SSSFGQGSPEAF
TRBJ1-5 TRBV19 ASRLPRGNQPQH
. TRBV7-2 ASSFGGSVTYEQY
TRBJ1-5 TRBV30 AWKKGTGGGQPQH
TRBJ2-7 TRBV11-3 ASSPRGISYEQY
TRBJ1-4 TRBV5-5 ASSPYLQGRNEKLF
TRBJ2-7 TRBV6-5 ASSRSGEEQY
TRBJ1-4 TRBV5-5 ASSQPGGNEKLF
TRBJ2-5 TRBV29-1 SVDDRGLETQY
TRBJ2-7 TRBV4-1 ASSQDDLAGVPGAEQY
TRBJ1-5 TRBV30 AWSAQGNQPQH
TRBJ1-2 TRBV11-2 ASSTPRDRGPNGYT
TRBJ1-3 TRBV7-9 SSTLTRGPIY
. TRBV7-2 ASSLEASGVYNEQF
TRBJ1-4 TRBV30 ACPTGSNEKLF
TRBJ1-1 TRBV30 AWSVRTDTEAF
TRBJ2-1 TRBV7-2 ASSSDGGRGWEF
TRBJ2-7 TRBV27 ASRTGGEQY
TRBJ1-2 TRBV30 AWTSPGLSGYT
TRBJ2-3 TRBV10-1 ASSEDGAGGLKDTQY
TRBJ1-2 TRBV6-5 ASSSEPGQTPGGYT
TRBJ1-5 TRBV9 ASSVGQGTNQPQH
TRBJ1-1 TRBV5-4 ASSLSAGGVNTEAF
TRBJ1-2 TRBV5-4 ASSLLPTDNYGYT
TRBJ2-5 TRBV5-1 ASSQGQETQY
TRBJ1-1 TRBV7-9 ASSLVQDAF
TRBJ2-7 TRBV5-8 ASSQRTGREQY
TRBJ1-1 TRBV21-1 ASSNLGTPSNTEAF
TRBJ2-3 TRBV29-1 SATSGLDTDTQY
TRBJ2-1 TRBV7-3 ASSPRLAGPNEQF
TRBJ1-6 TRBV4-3 ASSPRTGANSPLH
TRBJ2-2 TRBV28 ASSATGANTGELF
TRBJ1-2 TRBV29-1 SAGLTGQFHGYT
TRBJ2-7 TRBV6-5 ASSRGPDTYEQY
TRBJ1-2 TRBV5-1 ASRPGGAGRLDGYT
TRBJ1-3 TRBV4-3 ASSQPRQGSGNTIY
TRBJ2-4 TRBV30 AWSGTGALAKNIQY
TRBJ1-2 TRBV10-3 ATAPGTGHGYT
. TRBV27 ASSLDSGRAYEQY
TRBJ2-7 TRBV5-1 ASSSGGFERSYEQY